The 28 T cell receptor beta chains below were found in one sample sequenced in a study of blood T cell repertoires in COVID-19. Assay used: immunoSEQ multiplex PCR; TCRdb lists only in-frame clones, some missing. There are about 140,000 clones in the sample; 80% occur only once, and roughly 5.3% lies in the top ten. The sequenced sample consisted of peripheral blood. All receptors come from a woman aged 45 to 65 with acute or convalescent COVID-19.

This chain connects TRBV2 to TRBJ2-1; TRBD2 aligns across 12 bases. V shed 6 bases, J shed 9 bases, and the junction held 6 bases outside the gene matches. Looked up from germline, CDR1 is SNHLY and CDR2 is FYNNEI. The CDR3 totals 14 residues. The CDR3 bases are TGTGCCAGCAGGTGGCTAGCGGGGGGGAGTGAGCAGTTCTTC. Translating it yields CASRWLAGGSEQFF.

The rearrangement uses TRBV5-5 and TRBJ1-5, with 9 bases that match TRBD1. CDR1 SGHKS and CDR2 YYEKEE come from the germline V gene (reference sequence). The V segment lost 4 bases and the J segment 5 bases; nucleotides outside the gene matches: 7. The CDR3 runs to 15 residues. The CDR3 loop is CASSRTGVYDQPQHF. The CDR3 bases are TGTGCCAGCAGCCGGACAGGGGTTTATGATCAGCCCCAGCATTTT.

This rearrangement joins TRBV6-6 to TRBJ1-3; D ambiguous. The length of the CDR3 is 18 residues. Trimming took off 5 bases at V and 0 bases at J, with 20 bases between the two ends. CDR1 and CDR2 (germline): MNHNY, SVGAGI (reference sequence). In DNA form, the CDR3 reads TGTGCCAGCAGTCCCCCCCCCGCGGCGGTCCGCTCTGGAAACACCATATATTTT. As protein: CASSPPPAAVRSGNTIYF.

This clone was found a few times. The chain links TRBV4-2 to TRBJ1-4; the match to TRBD1 covers 10 bases. Trimming took 3 bases from V and 0 from J; bases not matched to a gene: 1. The CDR3 loop spans 16 amino acids. CDR1 and CDR2 from the germline V gene are LGHNA and YNFKEQ. CDR3 in DNA: TGTGCCAGCAGCCAGGGACAGGGGTCAACTAATGAAAAACTGTTTTTT. It is translated as CASSQGQGSTNEKLFF.

This clone showed up just a few times. The chain couples TRBV5-1 to TRBJ2-5; tentative D call: TRBD2 (5 bases). Germline V CDR1 and CDR2: SGHRS, YFSETQ. V lost 1 base and J 4 bases, leaving 17 bases between the germline ends. The CDR3 totals 16 residues. CDR3 sequence: CASSLTIGAAGETQYF. In nucleotides, the CDR3 is TGCGCCAGCAGCTTGACTATCGGTGCGGCGGGAGAGACCCAGTACTTC.

The count of this clone is one. The chain joins TRBV5-1 to TRBJ1-5; D call uncertain. The CDR3 is made up of 15 amino acids. V lost 0 bases, J lost 6 bases, and 13 bases lay in between. Looked up from germline, CDR1 is SGHRS and CDR2 is YFSETQ. The CDR3 reads CASSLAAGRSQPQHF. The CDR3 bases are TGCGCCAGCAGCTTGGCAGCGGGCAGGAGTCAGCCCCAGCATTTT. Supplemented by reference TRBV5-1 and TRBJ1-5, the full variable domain reads KAGVTQTPRYLIKTRGQQVTLSCSPISGHRSVSWYQQTPGQGLQFLFEYFSETQRNKGNFPGRFSGRQFSNSRSEMNVSTLELGDSALYLCASSLAAGRSQPQHFGDGTRLSIL.

The gene calls are TRBV19 and TRBJ2-1; 12 bases fit TRBD2. The CDR3 consists of 14 residues. Germline lookup yields CDR1 LNHDA and CDR2 SQIVND (reference sequence). V shed 2 bases, J shed 8 bases, and the junction held 1 base outside the gene matches. CDR3 sequence (DNA): TGTGCCAGTAGTATACTAGCGGGGGGGGATGAGCAGTTCTTC. Translation: CASSILAGGDEQFF.

The chain uses TRBV10-2 and TRBJ2-5; TRBD1 aligns across 8 bases. This CDR3 is built from 15 residues. The V segment lost 3 bases and the J segment 5 bases; nucleotides outside the gene matches: 8. Germline V gene lookup returns CDR1 WSHSY and CDR2 SAAADI. This CDR3 reads CASSDPGQVFETQYF. In nucleotides, the CDR3 is TGCGCCAGCAGTGATCCGGGACAGGTATTTGAGACCCAGTACTTC.

The chain employs TRBV28 and TRBJ1-5; D is uncertain. The CDR3 sequence is 15 residues long. Germline CDR1 and CDR2: MDHEN and SYDVKM. Trimming left V 4 bases short and J 11 bases short, with 21 bases between. The CDR3, as DNA: TGTGCCAGCAGTTCGAGGGCCCTGGACTATTATTCCCAGCATTTT. Residues: CASSSRALDYYSQHF.

This CDR3 reads CASSLGTGNSPLHF. CDR3 bases: TGTGCCAGCAGTTTGGGGACAGGGAATTCACCCCTCCACTTT. The chain has TRBV27 and TRBJ1-6, with TRBD1 matching over 9 bases. Per germline, CDR1 MNHEY and CDR2 SMNVEV (reference sequence). V lost 3 bases to trimming and J lost 7 bases; unmatched junction nucleotides: 1. The CDR3 totals 14 residues.

This clone was detected only a few times. V usage is TRBV7-9 and J usage is TRBJ1-1; D not resolved. The germline CDR1 and CDR2 sequences are SEHNR and FQNEAQ (reference sequence). Trimming shortened V by 5 bases and J by 8 bases, and 15 bases separated the two germline ends. The CDR3 totals 13 residues. This CDR3 reads CASSRVPAREAFF. For the CDR3, the DNA is TGTGCCAGCAGCCGAGTGCCGGCCAGGGAAGCTTTCTTT.

The rearrangement links TRBV5-6 to TRBJ1-1; weak D call: TRBD1 (5 bases). V lost 4 bases and J lost 5, with 12 bases in between. The CDR3 totals 13 residues. From germline, CDR1 is SGHDT and CDR2 YYEEEE. The CDR3 sequence: CASSLHGGTEAFF. The CDR3 DNA follows: TGTGCCAGCAGCCTACACGGGGGGACTGAAGCTTTCTTT.

This clone was picked up a small number of times. The rearrangement joins TRBV27 to TRBJ1-2; maybe TRBD1 (5 bases). Germline values: CDR1 MNHEY, CDR2 SMNVEV (reference sequence). V dropped 7 bases and J dropped 8 bases, with 11 bases sitting between them. CDR3 length: 11 amino acids. The CDR3 DNA reads as TGTGCCAGCACTGACGGGGGGGGCTACACCTTC. Amino acids: CASTDGGGYTF.

This chain joins TRBV19 and TRBJ1-4, with unresolved D. V was pared by 8 bases and J by 10 bases, with 11 bases between. CDR1 and CDR2 (germline): LNHDA, SQIVND (reference sequence). This CDR3 has 11 residues. The CDR3 DNA sequence: TGTGCCAGTCTCGGCCGGGGAAAACTGTTTTTT. Its protein product is CASLGRGKLFF.

This clone was seen only once. The rearrangement joins TRBV6-2 or TRBV6-3 to TRBJ2-3; the D is unclear. V was pared by 5 bases and J by 5 bases, with 11 bases between. Germline lookup yields CDR1 MNHEY and CDR2 SVGEGT. This CDR3 region has 13 residues. CDR3 region: CASSNRNLDTQYF. Written as DNA, the CDR3 is TGTGCCAGCAGTAACCGAAACTTAGATACGCAGTATTTT.

The V gene is TRBV6-6, the J gene TRBJ2-1; the D is unclear. The CDR3 runs 15 residues. Trimming shortened V by 2 bases and J by 8 bases, and 16 bases separated the two germline ends. Germline loops: CDR1 MNHNY, CDR2 SVGAGI (reference sequence). CDR3 sequence reads: CASSYRASGLDEQFF. The CDR3, as DNA: TGTGCCAGCAGTTACCGTGCTAGTGGTCTGGATGAGCAGTTCTTC.

This clone was counted a few times. This chain uses TRBV4-3 with TRBJ1-6; a weak D match, TRBD1 (5 bases). The V and J ends lost 0 bases and 6 bases respectively, with 12 bases between them. CDR3 length: 16 residues. The V gene's germline CDR1 is LGHNA and CDR2 YSLEER. The CDR3 here is CASSQDRQGSNSPLHF. Here the CDR3 DNA reads TGCGCCAGCAGCCAAGATCGGCAGGGTAGTAATTCACCCCTCCACTTT.

This clone was seen repeatedly, ten times or more. This rearrangement joins TRBV19 to TRBJ1-1; TRBD1 agrees at 9 bases. Germline assignment: CDR1 LNHDA and CDR2 SQIVND (reference sequence). The CDR3 is 15 residues long. V was pared by 4 bases and J by 1 base, with 4 bases of the junction left unmatched. The CDR3 coding sequence is TGTGCCAGTAGTAAACAGGGGGCCGGGAACACTGAAGCTTTCTTT. Its translation: CASSKQGAGNTEAFF.

The chain uses TRBV6-5 and TRBJ2-1, with D tentatively TRBD2 (6 bases). Trimming took 5 bases from V and 10 from J, leaving 12 bases between them. Germline lookup yields CDR1 MNHEY and CDR2 SVGAGI. The CDR3 spans 12 residues. CDR3 loop: CASSPPGREQFF. Written as DNA, the CDR3 is TGTGCCAGCAGTCCCCCGGGGAGGGAGCAGTTCTTC.

The J gene is TRBJ2-1, the V gene TRBV7-2; TRBD2 matches 11 bases. Germline CDR1 is SGHTA and CDR2 is FQGNSA. Trimming removed 5 bases from V and 8 bases from J; junction bases left unmatched: 11. This CDR3 comprises 16 residues. CDR3 in DNA: TGTGCCAGCAGCCATGTCTGGCTAGCGGGGGGCGATGAGCAGTTCTTC. It encodes CASSHVWLAGGDEQFF.

The chain carries TRBV7-2 and TRBJ1-1; D call uncertain. The CDR3 loop spans 15 amino acids. Germline V lookup: CDR1 SGHTA, CDR2 FQGNSA. Deletions cut 6 bases from V and 0 bases from J, with 14 bases between. CDR3 sequence reads: CASRGRQALNTEAFF. The CDR3 coding sequence is TGTGCCAGCAGGGGGAGGCAGGCCTTGAACACTGAAGCTTTCTTT.

The chain carries TRBV10-3 and TRBJ2-3; D is unresolved. The germline gives CDR1 ENHRY, CDR2 SYGVKD. The CDR3 consists of 13 residues. Trimming took off 0 bases at V and 8 bases at J, with 9 bases between the two ends. The CDR3 DNA is TGTGCCATCAGTGAGTCGGAGCCGGGTACGCAGTATTTT. It codes for CAISESEPGTQYF.

V usage is TRBV5-1 and J usage is TRBJ2-1, with D possibly TRBD2 on 6 matching bases. The germline V and J ends were trimmed by 1 base and 7 bases, with 9 bases remaining between them. The germline gives CDR1 SGHRS, CDR2 YFSETQ. The CDR3 covers 13 residues. Here the CDR3 DNA reads TGCGCCAGCAGCTTGATGGGAGGAAATGAGCAGTTCTTC. Translated, it gives CASSLMGGNEQFF.

The chain employs TRBV18 and TRBJ1-6; D is uncertain. V lost 3 bases and J 6 bases, leaving 15 bases between the germline ends. Germline-derived CDR1 and CDR2 are KGHSH and LQKENI. This CDR3 has 16 residues. The chain's CDR3 is CASSPLEAATNSPLHF. In DNA, the CDR3 is TGTGCCAGCTCACCCCTCGAGGCAGCTACTAATTCACCCCTCCACTTT.

The rearrangement uses TRBV10-3 and TRBJ1-5; no clear D. CDR1 is ENHRY and CDR2 is SYGVKD in the germline V gene. Trimming left V 0 bases short and J 5 bases short, with 5 bases between. The CDR3 runs to 13 residues. CDR3 DNA sequence: TGTGCCATCAGTGAGTCGGGAGATCAGCCCCAGCATTTT. Translated: CAISESGDQPQHF.

This clone has more than one count but fewer than ten. This rearrangement joins TRBV7-2 to TRBJ1-3, with 11 bases that match TRBD1. The germline CDR1 and CDR2 sequences are SGHTA and FQGNSA. The CDR3 contains 15 residues. Trimming removed 5 bases from V and 4 bases from J; junction bases left unmatched: 4. CDR3 region: CASSTGQGAGNTIYF. In nucleotides, the CDR3 is TGTGCCAGCAGCACAGGACAGGGGGCCGGAAACACCATATATTTT. Supplemented by reference TRBV7-2 and TRBJ1-3, the full variable domain reads GAGVSQSPSNKVTEKGKDVELRCDPISGHTALYWYRQSLGQGLEFLIYFQGNSAPDKSGLPSDRFSAERTGGSVSTLTIQRTQQEDSAVYLCASSTGQGAGNTIYFGEGSWLTVV.

This chain uses TRBV7-2 with TRBJ1-6; 7 bases are shared with TRBD1. The CDR3 has 15 residues. With V trimmed by 1 base and J by 10 bases, 7 bases remained unmatched. Germline CDR1 reads SGHTA; CDR2 reads FQGNSA. The CDR3, as DNA: TGTGCCAGCAGCTTAGAGGAGACAGGGATCTCACCCCTCCACTTT. This codes for CASSLEETGISPLHF. Based on the CDR3 plus reference TRBV7-2 and TRBJ1-6, the full variable domain is GAGVSQSPSNKVTEKGKDVELRCDPISGHTALYWYRQSLGQGLEFLIYFQGNSAPDKSGLPSDRFSAERTGGSVSTLTIQRTQQEDSAVYLCASSLEETGISPLHFGNGTRLTVT.

The sample holds a few counts of this clone. The gene calls are TRBV7-9 and TRBJ2-2, with D maybe TRBD1 (6 bases). The CDR3 runs 16 residues. Germline assignment: CDR1 SEHNR and CDR2 FQNEAQ (reference sequence). V lost 3 bases to trimming and J lost 1 base, with 12 bases between them. The CDR3 coding sequence is TGTGCCAGCAGCTTCATTGAGGGACAGAACACCGGGGAGCTGTTTTTT. Translation: CASSFIEGQNTGELFF.